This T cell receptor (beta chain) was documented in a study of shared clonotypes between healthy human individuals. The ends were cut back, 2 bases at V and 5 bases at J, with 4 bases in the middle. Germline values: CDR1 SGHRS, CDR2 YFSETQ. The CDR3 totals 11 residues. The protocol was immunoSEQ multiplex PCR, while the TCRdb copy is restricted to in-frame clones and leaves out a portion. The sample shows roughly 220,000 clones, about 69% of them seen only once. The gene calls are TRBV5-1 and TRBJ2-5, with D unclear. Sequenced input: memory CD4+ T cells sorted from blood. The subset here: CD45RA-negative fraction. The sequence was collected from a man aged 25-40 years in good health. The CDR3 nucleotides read TGCGCCAGCAGCTTTGATGAGACCCAGTACTTC. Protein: CASSFDETQYF.